This TCR beta chain appears in the sequencing data of a study of cytomegalovirus exposure and HLA in healthy donors. Healthy bone marrow donors formed the donor group. Germline loops: CDR1 SNHLY, CDR2 FYNNEI. The CDR3 totals 14 residues. PCR primers comprised 60 Vbeta and 13 Jbeta primers. Assay: immunoSEQ multiplex PCR; the TCRdb copy retains only in-frame clones and omits some. In the table there are some 220,000 clones, over 65% of which are singletons. Of note for this clone: Its antigen remains unidentified. Sequence at one end of the junction differs from germline and may be a read error.

Study observations and caveats: No immune exposure information besides CMV serostatus was available.

The chain recombines TRBV2 with TRBJ1-3; TRBD1 matches at 10 bases. The sample comprised PBMCs. The receptor was derived from a woman aged 60-70 years in good health and CMV-seropositive. CDR3 DNA sequence: TGTGCCAGCACGCTCAGAACTTCCACGGACAGGGGGGATTTT. Its translation is CASTLRTSTDRGDF.